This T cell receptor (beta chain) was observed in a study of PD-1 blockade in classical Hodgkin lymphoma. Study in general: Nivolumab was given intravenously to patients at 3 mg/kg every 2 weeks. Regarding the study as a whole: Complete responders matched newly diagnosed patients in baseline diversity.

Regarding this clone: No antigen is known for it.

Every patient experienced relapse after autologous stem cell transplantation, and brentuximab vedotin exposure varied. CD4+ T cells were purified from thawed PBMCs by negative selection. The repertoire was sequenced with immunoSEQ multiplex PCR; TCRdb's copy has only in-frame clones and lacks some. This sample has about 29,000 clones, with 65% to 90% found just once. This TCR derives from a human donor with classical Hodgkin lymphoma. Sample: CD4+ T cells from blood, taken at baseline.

In DNA, the CDR3 is TGTGCCAGTGGGAGGAGCAATCAGCCCCAGCATTTT. Protein product: CASGRSNQPQHF. The rearrangement joins TRBV19 to TRBJ1-5; no definite D call. Trimming removed 8 bases at V and 1 base at J, with 6 bases between. The CDR3 spans 12 residues. The germline V gene encodes CDR1 LNHDA and CDR2 SQIVND (reference sequence).